The 7 T cell receptor beta chains below all came from one sample that was sequenced in a study of T-cell reconstitution after alpha-beta-depleted transplantation in children. Unique molecular identifiers were incorporated when the TCRbeta library was constructed. MiXCR, applied by TCRdb to the PCR reads, yields one record per CDR3 protein. The sample has about 610,000 distinct CDR3 sequences, over 9.5% seen once. The sequences come from PBMCs from the stem cell graft donor, collected from the stem cell graft. Receptor source: a human donor who donated a stem cell graft to a child with acute myeloid leukemia.

A few counts support this clonotype. J is TRBJ1-1 and V is TRBV9, with D unclear. V lost 0 bases and J 9 bases, leaving 15 bases between the germline ends. This CDR3 is 14 amino acids long. Germline CDR1 reads SGDLS; CDR2 reads YYNGEE. CDR3 in amino acids: CASSVEAGSDQAFF. DNA for the CDR3: TGTGCCAGCAGCGTAGAGGCCGGGTCGGATCAAGCTTTCTTT.

V is TRBV5-1 and J is TRBJ2-4; 8 nucleotides match TRBD1. CDR1 is SGHRS and CDR2 is YFSETQ in the germline V gene. This CDR3 region has 14 residues. Trimming at V came to 3 bases and at J to 5 bases, leaving 4 bases not matched to a gene. CDR3 sequence (DNA): TGCGCCAGCAGCTGGACAGGGATGGAAAACATTCAGTACTTC. It is translated as CASSWTGMENIQYF.

J is TRBJ2-1 and V is TRBV5-1, with 7 positions matching TRBD2. The junction had 11 bases not matched to a gene; V was cut back by 4 bases and J by 7 bases. CDR3 length: 15 amino acids. Germline-derived CDR1 and CDR2 are SGHRS and YFSETQ. The CDR3 loop reads CASSPGTTYGNEQFF. DNA of the CDR3: TGCGCCAGCAGCCCCGGGACTACCTACGGGAATGAGCAGTTCTTC.

V and J are TRBV2 and TRBJ2-1, with TRBD2 matching 7 bases. Germline CDR1 is SNHLY and CDR2 is FYNNEI. With 2 bases clipped from V and 5 bases from J, the junction kept 3 bases outside the gene matches. The length of the CDR3 is 14 residues. The CDR3 nucleotides read TGTGCCAGCAGTGAAAGGGAGGGCGACAATGAGCAGTTCTTC. Amino acid sequence: CASSEREGDNEQFF.

In its sample, this clonotype was seen a few times. The chain recombines TRBV30 with TRBJ2-7; TRBD1 aligns across 7 bases. Germline CDR1 GTSNPN, CDR2 SVGIG (reference sequence). The CDR3 spans 13 residues. V shed 3 bases and J 3 bases; nucleotides not matched to a gene: 5. The CDR3 DNA reads as TGTGCCTGGAGGCCTGGGGACAGCTACGAGCAGTACTTC. Protein product: CAWRPGDSYEQYF.

At least ten counts were recorded for this clonotype. This rearrangement joins TRBV20-1 to TRBJ2-5; D may match TRBD1 or TRBD2 (5 bases each). The CDR3 runs to 14 residues. Between the trimmed V and J ends, which lost 3 bases and 1 base, there was a span of 12 bases. The germline gives CDR1 DFQATT, CDR2 SNEGSKA (reference sequence). The CDR3 nucleotides are TGCAGTGCTAGGGGGGATACTCTCCAAGAGACCCAGTACTTC. It is translated as CSARGDTLQETQYF.

In its sample, this clonotype was seen many times. The genes are TRBV7-2 and TRBJ2-1; TRBD2 matches at 8 bases. The CDR3 has 15 amino acids. Germline V gives CDR1 SGHTA, CDR2 FQGNSA. V dropped 5 bases and J dropped 4; count of bases not matched to a gene: 7. CDR3 bases: TGTGCCAGCAGCACTAGCGGTCCTCTTTACAATGAGCAGTTCTTC. Translating it yields CASSTSGPLYNEQFF.